These 23 T cell receptor beta chains originate from one sample sequenced in a study of long-term antiretroviral therapy in people with HIV. Sequencing used immunoSEQ v3.0 at survey level. Clones were read by immunoSEQ multiplex PCR, and TCRdb kept only the in-frame ones, dropping some. The data show roughly 40,000 clones, with less than 90% seen just once and under 4.5% held by the top ten. Sequenced here: unsorted PBMCs, sampled 1.2 years after starting antiretroviral therapy. All receptors come from a woman in her forties or fifties with HIV.

The chain recombines TRBV7-9 with TRBJ1-1; D gene uncertain. This CDR3 has 14 amino acids. Germline V gives CDR1 SEHNR, CDR2 FQNEAQ (reference sequence). The V end was cut by 5 bases, the J end by 4 bases, with 14 bases between. The CDR3 here is CASSPPGGPTEAFF. CDR3 in DNA: TGTGCCAGCAGCCCCCCCGGCGGGCCCACTGAAGCTTTCTTT.

This chain links TRBV13 with TRBJ2-5; 9 bases agree with TRBD2. After removal of 0 bases from V and 8 bases from J, the junction contained 10 bases not matched to a gene. The CDR3 extends over 16 amino acids. Germline assignment: CDR1 PRHDT and CDR2 FYEKMQ (reference sequence). CDR3 nucleotide sequence: TGTGCCAGCAGCTTAGGCCTGGCGGGGGGGTTCTATACCCAGTACTTC. Translating gives CASSLGLAGGFYTQYF.

The gene calls are TRBV23-1 and TRBJ1-5; TRBD1 aligns across 7 bases. TRBV23-1 is sorted into the ORF group, with uncertain function. With 0 bases clipped from V and 3 bases from J, the junction kept 14 bases outside the gene matches. The CDR3 spans 19 residues. The CDR3 sequence is CASSQSGDSIFQANQPQHF. CDR3 nucleotides: TGCGCCAGCAGTCAATCGGGGGACAGTATCTTCCAAGCCAATCAGCCCCAGCATTTT.

This rearrangement joins TRBV5-1 to TRBJ2-1; tentative D call: TRBD2 (5 bases). CDR3 length: 13 residues. The germline V and J ends were trimmed by 0 bases and 8 bases, with 9 bases remaining between them. Germline CDR1 and CDR2: SGHRS and YFSETQ. Here the CDR3 DNA reads TGCGCCAGCAGCTTGGCGGGGAGTGATGAGCAGTTCTTC. As protein: CASSLAGSDEQFF. The full variable domain, rest sourced from reference TRBV5-1 and TRBJ2-1, is KAGVTQTPRYLIKTRGQQVTLSCSPISGHRSVSWYQQTPGQGLQFLFEYFSETQRNKGNFPGRFSGRQFSNSRSEMNVSTLELGDSALYLCASSLAGSDEQFFGPGTRLTVL.

The chain employs TRBV27 and TRBJ2-2, with 7 bases lining up with TRBD2. Germline assignment: CDR1 MNHEY and CDR2 SMNVEV (reference sequence). J was trimmed by 6 bases and V by 6 bases; bases with no gene match: 7. The CDR3 runs to 14 residues. The CDR3 here is CASRPTSAAGELFF. DNA for the CDR3: TGTGCCAGCAGACCAACTAGCGCCGCCGGGGAGCTGTTTTTT.

The chain links TRBV11-2 to TRBJ2-1; TRBD1 aligns across 8 bases. This CDR3 has 14 residues. CDR1 SGHAT and CDR2 FQNNGV come from the germline V gene. V trimming: 8 bases; J trimming: 7 bases; junction bases outside the gene matches: 10. The CDR3 bases are TGTGCCAGCTCGCCGGCACAGGGGGGAAATGAGCAGTTCTTC. Encoded protein: CASSPAQGGNEQFF.

The chain employs TRBV7-3 and TRBJ2-3; D perhaps matches TRBD2 (7 bases). Germline values: CDR1 SGHTA, CDR2 FQGTGA. This CDR3 has 16 residues. Trimming removed 1 base at V and 0 bases at J, with 11 bases between. The CDR3 region has the DNA TGTGCCAGCAGCTTAAACGCGGGGGCGAGCACAGATACGCAGTATTTT. It yields the protein CASSLNAGASTDTQYF.

The chain has TRBV30 and TRBJ1-2, with 7 nucleotides matching TRBD1. From germline, CDR1 is GTSNPN and CDR2 SVGIG (reference sequence). This CDR3 is 15 amino acids long. Written as DNA, the CDR3 is TGTGCAACAGGGGACCCTTTAACCACTAACTATGGCTACACCTTC. This encodes CATGDPLTTNYGYTF.

This clone turned up a few times. The gene calls are TRBV2 and TRBJ1-2, with D unresolved. The V gene lost 7 bases and the J gene lost 9 bases, with 12 bases spanning the gap. The V gene's germline CDR1 is SNHLY and CDR2 FYNNEI. The CDR3 is made up of 11 amino acids. The CDR3 reads CASNLSFRYTF. In DNA, the CDR3 is TGTGCCAGCAACCTTTCGTTCCGCTACACCTTC.

Regarding this clone: Its ends do not fully match the called genes, so a read error is possible. The genes are TRBV29-1 and TRBJ2-1; 8 nucleotides agree with TRBD2. Germline V gene data show CDR1 as SQVTM and CDR2 as ANQGSEA. The CDR3 is 11 amino acids. The CDR3 bases are TGCAGCGTTGAAGTAACCGGGGGGGCCCTCTTC. Protein: CSVEVTGGALF.

This chain joins TRBV4-1 and TRBJ2-1; 8 bases are a match to TRBD1. The CDR3 sequence is 14 residues long. Germline CDR1 MGHRA, CDR2 YSYEKL. The trim removed 4 bases at V and 6 bases at J, leaving 5 bases unmatched. The CDR3 DNA sequence: TGCGCCAGCAGCCCCGGACAGGGAGGCAATGAGCAGTTCTTC. It codes for CASSPGQGGNEQFF.

V and J are TRBV5-8 and TRBJ2-5; D is undetermined. Germline lookup yields CDR1 SGHTS and CDR2 YDEGEE. The CDR3 loop spans 12 amino acids. With 0 bases removed from V and 7 bases from J, the gap between germline ends came to 7 bases. CDR3 DNA: TGTGCCAGCAGCTTGGGGGAAGGGACCCAGTACTTC. Protein: CASSLGEGTQYF.

V gene TRBV7-8 combines with J gene TRBJ2-5, with 8 nucleotides matching TRBD2. After removal of 3 bases from V and 2 bases from J, the junction contained 2 bases not matched to a gene. The CDR3 consists of 14 residues. Germline CDR1 SGHVS, CDR2 FQNEAQ. The CDR3, as DNA: TGTGCCAGCAGCTTGACTAGCGCTCAAGAGACCCAGTACTTC. Translated, it gives CASSLTSAQETQYF. The full variable domain, in which reference TRBV7-8 and TRBJ2-5 provide the parts outside the CDR3, is GAGVSQSPRYKVAKRGQDVALRCDPISGHVSLFWYQQALGQGPEFLTYFQNEAQLDKSGLPSDRFFAERPEGSVSTLKIQRTQQEDSAVYLCASSLTSAQETQYFGPGTRLLVL.

The chain is built from TRBV29-1 and TRBJ1-1; 8 positions match TRBD1. Germline V gene data show CDR1 as SQVTM and CDR2 as ANQGSEA. The CDR3 is made up of 10 amino acids. J was trimmed by 11 bases and V by 1 base; bases with no gene match: 0. CDR3 sequence: CSVEGTGAFF. CDR3 in DNA: TGCAGCGTTGAAGGGACAGGGGCTTTCTTT.

The rearrangement links TRBV5-8 to TRBJ2-5, with a tentative D call TRBD2 (5 bases). Trimming removed 3 bases from V and 2 bases from J, with 14 bases in between. This CDR3 has 15 amino acids. CDR1 is SGHTS, CDR2 YDEGEE, per germline. As DNA, the CDR3 is TGTGCCAGCAGCTCGGCCCCGGGATCTCAAGAGACCCAGTACTTC. It specifies CASSSAPGSQETQYF.

The V gene is TRBV6-5, the J gene TRBJ1-1; D not resolved. Germline loops: CDR1 MNHEY, CDR2 SVGAGI. The CDR3 consists of 13 residues. The ends were cut back, 6 bases at V and 3 bases at J, with 11 bases in the middle. CDR3 sequence reads: CASRFRTYTEAFF. The CDR3 DNA sequence: TGTGCCAGCAGGTTCCGAACCTACACTGAAGCTTTCTTT.

The gene calls are TRBV7-6 and TRBJ1-1; D possibly corresponds to TRBD1 (6 bases). V was cut by 0 bases and J by 1 base, with 9 bases left in between. This CDR3 has 15 amino acids. Germline lookup yields CDR1 SGHVS and CDR2 FNYEAQ. As DNA, the CDR3 is TGTGCCAGCAGCTTAGCCGAGGGGGGGAACACTGAAGCTTTCTTT. Translating it yields CASSLAEGGNTEAFF.

The chain links TRBV5-6 to TRBJ2-1, with TRBD2 matching over 10 bases. Germline assignment: CDR1 SGHDT and CDR2 YYEEEE. V lost 4 bases to trimming and J lost 6 bases; unmatched junction nucleotides: 7. The CDR3 loop spans 15 amino acids. The CDR3 DNA reads TGTGCCAGCAGCCGAGCGGGGGGGCCCCTCAATGAGCAGTTCTTC. This codes for CASSRAGGPLNEQFF.

This clone came up a few times. V and J are TRBV7-9 and TRBJ1-4; a weak D match, TRBD1 (5 bases). The CDR3 totals 14 residues. The V gene lost 6 bases and the J gene lost 0 bases, with 8 bases spanning the gap. Germline V gene sequence: CDR1 SEHNR, CDR2 FQNEAQ (reference sequence). The CDR3 nucleotides are TGTGCCAGCAGAGACAGTGCAACTAATGAAAAACTGTTTTTT. The encoded protein is CASRDSATNEKLFF.

CDR3 sequence reads: CASSQDSWVGSQPQHF. CDR3 DNA: TGCGCCAGCAGCCAAGATTCATGGGTGGGGAGTCAGCCCCAGCATTTT. The rearrangement links TRBV4-1 to TRBJ1-5; no firm D call. V was trimmed by 0 bases and J by 6 bases, leaving 15 bases between them. CDR3 size: 16 residues. Germline V CDR1 and CDR2: MGHRA, YSYEKL.

The V call is TRBV2, the J call TRBJ2-5; 9 nucleotides agree with TRBD2. This CDR3 is 14 amino acids long. Germline V gene data show CDR1 as SNHLY and CDR2 as FYNNEI. J was trimmed by 5 bases and V by 11 bases; bases with no gene match: 12. The CDR3: CADKPGLAQETQYF. The CDR3 DNA reads TGTGCCGACAAACCGGGACTAGCTCAGGAGACCCAGTACTTC. Based on the CDR3 plus reference TRBV2 and TRBJ2-5, the full variable domain is EPEVTQTPSHQVTQMGQEVILRCVPISNHLYFYWYRQILGQKVEFLVSFYNNEISEKSEIFDDQFSVERPDGSNFTLKIRSTKLEDSAMYFCADKPGLAQETQYFGPGTRLLVL.

This clone was counted only a few times. The DNA for the CDR3 is TGTGCCAGCAGCGTAGTTATCGGGGAGCTGTTTTTT. It translates to CASSVVIGELFF. The rearrangement joins TRBV9 to TRBJ2-2; no clear D gene. Trimming stripped 0 bases from V and 7 bases from J, with 4 bases between. CDR3 length: 12 residues. Germline CDR1 is SGDLS and CDR2 is YYNGEE.

This clone was detected once. This rearrangement joins TRBV5-6 to TRBJ1-1, with 7 bases identical to TRBD1. Germline CDR1 is SGHDT and CDR2 is YYEEEE. Germline trimming cut 6 bases from V and 5 bases from J; bases unmatched to any gene: 7. CDR3 size: 13 residues. CDR3 loop: CASNIQGQTEAFF. The CDR3 region has the DNA TGTGCCAGCAACATACAGGGACAGACTGAAGCTTTCTTT.